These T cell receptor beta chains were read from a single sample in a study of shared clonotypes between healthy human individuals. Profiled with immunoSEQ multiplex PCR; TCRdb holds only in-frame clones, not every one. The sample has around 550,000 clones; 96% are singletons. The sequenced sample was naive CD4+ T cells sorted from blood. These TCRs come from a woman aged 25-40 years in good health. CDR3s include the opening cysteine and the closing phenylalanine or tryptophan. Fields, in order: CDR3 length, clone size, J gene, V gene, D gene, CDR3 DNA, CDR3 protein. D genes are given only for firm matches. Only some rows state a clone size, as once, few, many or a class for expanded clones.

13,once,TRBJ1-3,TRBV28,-,TGTGCCACCAATCGGGCCTCTGGAAACACCATATATTTT,CATNRASGNTIYF
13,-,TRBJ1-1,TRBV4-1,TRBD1,TGCGCCAGCAGCTTGAACAGGGGGACTGAAGCTTTCTTT,CASSLNRGTEAFF
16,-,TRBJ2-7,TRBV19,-,TGTGCCAGTAGTACCCCCATAAGGTGGGCCGGGGACGAGCAGTACTTC,CASSTPIRWAGDEQYF
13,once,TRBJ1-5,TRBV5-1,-,TGCGCCAGCAGCGCATGGGTGAATCAGCCCCAGCATTTT,CASSAWVNQPQHF
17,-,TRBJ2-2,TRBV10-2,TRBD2,TGCGCCAGCAGGGGAGCGGGAGGGTGGGCGAACACCGGGGAGCTGTTTTTT,CASRGAGGWANTGELFF
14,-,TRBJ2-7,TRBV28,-,TGTGCCAGCAGTTTAGAGGTGGCAACCTACGAGCAGTACTTC,CASSLEVATYEQYF
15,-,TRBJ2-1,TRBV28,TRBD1,TGTGCCACCAGGGCGACCATCGACAGGGGGCTTGAGCAGTTCTTC,CATRATIDRGLEQFF
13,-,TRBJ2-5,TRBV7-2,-,TGTGCCAGCAGCTTAGGTTGGCAAGAGACCCAGTACTTC,CASSLGWQETQYF
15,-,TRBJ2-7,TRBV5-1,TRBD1,TGCGCCAGCAGCTCAGGACAGGGTATCACCTACGAGCAGTACTTC,CASSSGQGITYEQYF
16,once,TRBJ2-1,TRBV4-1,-,TGCGCCAGCAGCCAAGATTTCGGGAGAACCTACAATGAGCAGTTCTTC,CASSQDFGRTYNEQFF
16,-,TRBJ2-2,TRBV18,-,TGTGCCAGCTCACCACCTCTAGCGCCTAACACCGGGGAGCTGTTTTTT,CASSPPLAPNTGELFF
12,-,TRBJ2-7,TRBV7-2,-,TGTGCCAGCAGCTTAAGATACTACGAGCAGTACTTC,CASSLRYYEQYF
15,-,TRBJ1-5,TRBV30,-,TGTGCCTGGAGTGTACGCAGTAGAAGCAATCAGCCCCAGCATTTT,CAWSVRSRSNQPQHF
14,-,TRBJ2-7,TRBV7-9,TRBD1,TGTGCCAGCAGCGGCAGGGGGAAACCCTACGAGCAGTACTTC,CASSGRGKPYEQYF
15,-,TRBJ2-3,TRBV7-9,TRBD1,TGTGCCAGCAGGGATACAGGGGGAGCCACAGATACGCAGTATTTT,CASRDTGGATDTQYF
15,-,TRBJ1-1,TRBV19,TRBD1,TGTGCCAGTAGTCCCCGAGGACAGGGGGCGGTTGAAGCTTTCTTT,CASSPRGQGAVEAFF
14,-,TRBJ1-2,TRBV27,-,TGTGCCAGCAGTTTATATGGTTCGCGTGGTGGCTACACCTTC,CASSLYGSRGGYTF
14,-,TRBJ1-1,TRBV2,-,TGTGCCAGCACCCCGGGCAGGTTGAACACTGAAGCTTTCTTT,CASTPGRLNTEAFF
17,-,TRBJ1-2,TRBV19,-,TGTGCCAGTAGTATGAAGGCCCAGGCAGGATTGATCCTGGGCTACACCTTC,CASSMKAQAGLILGYTF
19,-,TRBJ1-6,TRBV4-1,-,TGCGCCAGCAGCCAAGATCCGAGCAGGGGCCGGTCCTATAATTCACCCCTCCACTTT,CASSQDPSRGRSYNSPLHF
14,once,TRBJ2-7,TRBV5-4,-,TGTGCCAGCAGCTCCGGCGGAACCGCCTACGAGCAGTACTTC,CASSSGGTAYEQYF
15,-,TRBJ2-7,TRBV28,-,TGTGCCAGCAGTTTAACCGGGCTGGGGACCTACGAGCAGTACTTC,CASSLTGLGTYEQYF
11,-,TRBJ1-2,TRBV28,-,TGTGCCAGCAGTTCTGGCCTGCGGGGGACCTTC,CASSSGLRGTF